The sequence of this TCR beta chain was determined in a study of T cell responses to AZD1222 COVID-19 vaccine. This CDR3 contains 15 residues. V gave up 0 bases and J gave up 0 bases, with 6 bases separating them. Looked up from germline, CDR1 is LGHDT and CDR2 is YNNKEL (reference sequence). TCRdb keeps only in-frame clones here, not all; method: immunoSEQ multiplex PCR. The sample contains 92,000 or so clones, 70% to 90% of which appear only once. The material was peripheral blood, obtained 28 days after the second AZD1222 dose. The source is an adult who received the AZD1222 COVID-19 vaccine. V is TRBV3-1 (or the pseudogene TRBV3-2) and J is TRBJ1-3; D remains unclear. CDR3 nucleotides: TGTGCCAGCAGCCAAGACAGAAGCTCTGGAAACACCATATATTTT. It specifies CASSQDRSSGNTIYF.